This T cell receptor (beta chain) was profiled in a study of blood T cell repertoires in COVID-19. How the authors handled the data: Reference gene primers were amplified, and this amplification served to estimate nucleated cell counts. The protocol was immunoSEQ multiplex PCR, while the TCRdb copy is restricted to in-frame clones and leaves out a portion. V and J calls and clone size come straight from that table; D and trimming were deduced from the DNA. The repertoire consists of almost 200,000 clones, with about 82% occurring once and the leading ten covering under 0.95%. The TCR comes from a man aged 60 to 69 with COVID-19, enrolled during active disease. Sequencing input: peripheral blood.

Written as DNA, the CDR3 is TGTGCCAGCATGCGGGAGGGGAACACTGAAGCTTTCTTT. Its translation is CASMREGNTEAFF. The J gene is TRBJ1-1, the V gene TRBV2, with D uncertain. V was clipped by 7 bases and J by 1 base, with 10 bases between them. The CDR3 is 13 amino acids. Germline CDR1 is SNHLY and CDR2 is FYNNEI.